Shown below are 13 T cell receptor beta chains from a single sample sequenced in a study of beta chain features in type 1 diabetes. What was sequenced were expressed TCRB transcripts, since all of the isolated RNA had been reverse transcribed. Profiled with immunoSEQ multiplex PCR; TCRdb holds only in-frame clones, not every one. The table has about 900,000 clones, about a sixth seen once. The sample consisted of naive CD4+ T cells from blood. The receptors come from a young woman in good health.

CDR3 amino acids: CASSAGQVTDTQYF. The CDR3 DNA is TGCGCCAGCAGCGCTGGACAGGTCACAGATACGCAGTATTTT. This chain uses TRBV5-1 with TRBJ2-3, with 7 bases identical to TRBD1. Germline CDR1 SGHRS, CDR2 YFSETQ. V lost 4 bases to trimming and J lost 2 bases; unmatched junction nucleotides: 4. The CDR3 has 14 amino acids.

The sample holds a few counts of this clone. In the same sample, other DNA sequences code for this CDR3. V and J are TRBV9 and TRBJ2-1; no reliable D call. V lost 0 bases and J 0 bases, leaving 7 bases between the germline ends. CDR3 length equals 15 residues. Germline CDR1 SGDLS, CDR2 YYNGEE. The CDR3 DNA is TGTGCCAGCAGCGTAGCCCCAGGCTCCTACAATGAGCAGTTCTTC. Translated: CASSVAPGSYNEQFF.

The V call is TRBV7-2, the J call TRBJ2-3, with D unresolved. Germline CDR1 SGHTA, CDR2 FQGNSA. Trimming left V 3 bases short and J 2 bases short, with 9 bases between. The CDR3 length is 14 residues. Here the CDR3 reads CASSFEWPTDTQYF. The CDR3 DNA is TGTGCCAGCAGCTTCGAGTGGCCCACAGATACGCAGTATTTT.

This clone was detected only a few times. The CDR3 sequence is CASSQETGMNTEAFF. CDR3 DNA: TGCGCCAGCAGCCAAGAGACAGGGATGAACACTGAAGCTTTCTTT. The chain has TRBV4-3 and TRBJ1-1, with 7 bases matching TRBD1. Looked up from germline, CDR1 is LGHNA and CDR2 is YSLEER. The CDR3 contains 15 residues. Losses at the gene ends were 0 bases for V and 0 bases for J; bases not matched to a gene: 1.

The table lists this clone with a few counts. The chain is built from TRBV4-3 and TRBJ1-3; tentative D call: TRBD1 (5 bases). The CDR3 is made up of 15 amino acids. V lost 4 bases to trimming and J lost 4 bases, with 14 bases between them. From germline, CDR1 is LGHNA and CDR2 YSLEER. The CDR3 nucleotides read TGCGCCAGCAGCCCCGGGGCAGGGCCAGGAAACACCATATATTTT. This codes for CASSPGAGPGNTIYF.

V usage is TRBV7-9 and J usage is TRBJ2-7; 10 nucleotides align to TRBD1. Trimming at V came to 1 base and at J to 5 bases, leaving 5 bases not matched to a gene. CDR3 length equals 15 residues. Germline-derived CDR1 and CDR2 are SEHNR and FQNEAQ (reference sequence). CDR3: CASSLERQGANEQYF. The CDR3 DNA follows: TGTGCCAGCAGCTTAGAACGACAGGGGGCCAACGAGCAGTACTTC.

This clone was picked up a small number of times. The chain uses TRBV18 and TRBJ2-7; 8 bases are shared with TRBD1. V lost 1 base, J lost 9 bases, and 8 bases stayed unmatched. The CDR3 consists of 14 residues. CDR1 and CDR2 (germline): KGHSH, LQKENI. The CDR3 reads CASSPLGQGEVQYF. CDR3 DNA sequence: TGTGCCAGCTCACCACTCGGACAGGGTGAGGTGCAGTACTTC.

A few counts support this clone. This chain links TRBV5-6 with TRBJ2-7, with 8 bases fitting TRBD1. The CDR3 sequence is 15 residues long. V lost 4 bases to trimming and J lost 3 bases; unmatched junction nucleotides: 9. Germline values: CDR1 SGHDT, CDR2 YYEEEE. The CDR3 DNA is TGTGCCAGCAGCGCGGACAGGGCCGCAATCTACGAGCAGTACTTC. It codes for CASSADRAAIYEQYF.

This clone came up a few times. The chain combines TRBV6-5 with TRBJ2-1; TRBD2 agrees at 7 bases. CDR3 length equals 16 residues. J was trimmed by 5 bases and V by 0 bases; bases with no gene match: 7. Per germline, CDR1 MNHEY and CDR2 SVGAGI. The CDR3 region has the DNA TGTGCCAGCAGTTACTCGAGAGCTAGCGGCCACAATGAGCAGTTCTTC. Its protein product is CASSYSRASGHNEQFF.

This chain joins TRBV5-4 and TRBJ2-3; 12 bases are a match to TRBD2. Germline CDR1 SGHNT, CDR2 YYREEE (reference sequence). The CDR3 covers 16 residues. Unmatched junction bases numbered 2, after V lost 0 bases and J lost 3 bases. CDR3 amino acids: CASSLEGLAGTDTQYF. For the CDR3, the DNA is TGTGCCAGCAGCTTGGAAGGACTAGCGGGAACAGATACGCAGTATTTT. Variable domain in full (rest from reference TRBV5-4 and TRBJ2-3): ETGVTQSPTHLIKTRGQQVTLRCSSQSGHNTVSWYQQALGQGPQFIFQYYREEENGRGNFPPRFSGLQFPNYSSELNVNALELDDSALYLCASSLEGLAGTDTQYFGPGTRLTVL.

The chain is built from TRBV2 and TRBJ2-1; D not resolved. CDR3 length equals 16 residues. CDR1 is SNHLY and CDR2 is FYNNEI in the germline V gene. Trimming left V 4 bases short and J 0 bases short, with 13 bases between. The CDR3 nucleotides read TGTGCCAGCAGTGCGGGTGGCTCGTCCTCCTACAATGAGCAGTTCTTC. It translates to CASSAGGSSSYNEQFF.

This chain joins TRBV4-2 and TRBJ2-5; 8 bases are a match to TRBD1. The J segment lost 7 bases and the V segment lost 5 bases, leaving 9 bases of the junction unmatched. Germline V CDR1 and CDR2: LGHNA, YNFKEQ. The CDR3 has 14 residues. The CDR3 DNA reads TGTGCCAGCAGCTCCGGGACAGGTTGGGTGACCCAGTACTTC. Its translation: CASSSGTGWVTQYF.

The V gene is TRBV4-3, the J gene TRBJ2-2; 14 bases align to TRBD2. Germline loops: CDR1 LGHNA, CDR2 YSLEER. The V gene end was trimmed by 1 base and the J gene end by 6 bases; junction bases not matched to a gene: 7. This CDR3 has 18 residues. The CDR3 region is CASSQAPGLAGVAGELFF. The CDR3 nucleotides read TGCGCCAGCAGCCAAGCTCCGGGACTAGCGGGAGTAGCCGGGGAGCTGTTTTTT.